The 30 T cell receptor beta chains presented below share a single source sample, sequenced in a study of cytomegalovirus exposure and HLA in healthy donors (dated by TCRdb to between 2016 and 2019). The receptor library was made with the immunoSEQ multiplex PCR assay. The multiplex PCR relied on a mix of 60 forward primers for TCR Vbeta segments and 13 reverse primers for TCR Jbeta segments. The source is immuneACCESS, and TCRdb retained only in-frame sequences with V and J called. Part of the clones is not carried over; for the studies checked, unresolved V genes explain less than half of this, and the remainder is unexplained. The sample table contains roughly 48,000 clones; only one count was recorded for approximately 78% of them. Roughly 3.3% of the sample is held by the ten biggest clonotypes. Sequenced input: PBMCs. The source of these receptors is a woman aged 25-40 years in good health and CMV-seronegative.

Here the CDR3 DNA reads TGTGCCAGCAGCCAAGAACATGGGACTAGCGGGACTTACGAGCAGTACTTC. This encodes CASSQEHGTSGTYEQYF. The chain recombines TRBV4-2 with TRBJ2-7; 13 nucleotides match TRBD2. V shed 0 bases, J shed 4 bases, and the junction held 6 bases outside the gene matches. CDR3 length: 17 amino acids. In germline, CDR1 is LGHNA, CDR2 YNFKEQ.

The CDR3 is CASSPPSGETYEQYF. In DNA form, the CDR3 reads TGTGCCAGCTCACCACCCTCGGGAGAGACCTACGAGCAGTACTTC. The chain links TRBV18 to TRBJ2-7; D may be TRBD2 (6 bases). The germline CDR1 and CDR2 sequences are KGHSH and LQKENI. Trimming took off 0 bases at V and 2 bases at J, with 11 bases between the two ends. This CDR3 has 15 residues.

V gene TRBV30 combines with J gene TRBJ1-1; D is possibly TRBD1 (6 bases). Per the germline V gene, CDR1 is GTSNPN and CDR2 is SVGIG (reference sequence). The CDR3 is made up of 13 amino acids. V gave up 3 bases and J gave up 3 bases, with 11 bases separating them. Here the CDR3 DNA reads TGTGCCTGGAGGGCAAACAGGGACACTGAAGCTTTCTTT. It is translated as CAWRANRDTEAFF.

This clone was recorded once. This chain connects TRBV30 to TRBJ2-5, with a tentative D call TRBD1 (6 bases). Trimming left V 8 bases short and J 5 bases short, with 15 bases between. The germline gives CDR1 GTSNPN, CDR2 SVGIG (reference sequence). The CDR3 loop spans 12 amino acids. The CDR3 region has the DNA TGTGCCCACCAACAGGGATACGAGACCCAGTACTTC. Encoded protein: CAHQQGYETQYF.

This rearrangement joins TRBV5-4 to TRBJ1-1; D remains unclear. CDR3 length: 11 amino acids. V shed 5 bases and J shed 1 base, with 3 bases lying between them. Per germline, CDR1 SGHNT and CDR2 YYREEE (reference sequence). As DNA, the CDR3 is TGTGCCAGCAGTAGGAACACTGAAGCTTTCTTT. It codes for CASSRNTEAFF.

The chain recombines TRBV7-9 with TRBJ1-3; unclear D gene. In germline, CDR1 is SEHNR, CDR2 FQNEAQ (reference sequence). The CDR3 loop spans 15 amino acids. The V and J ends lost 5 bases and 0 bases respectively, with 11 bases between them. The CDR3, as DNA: TGTGCCAGCAGCCCATTATTGAGCTCTGGAAACACCATATATTTT. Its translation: CASSPLLSSGNTIYF.

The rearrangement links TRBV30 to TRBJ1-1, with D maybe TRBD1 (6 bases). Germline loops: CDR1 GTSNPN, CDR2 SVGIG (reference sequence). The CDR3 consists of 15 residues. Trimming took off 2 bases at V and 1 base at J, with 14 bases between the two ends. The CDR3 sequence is CAWSQWGGWNTEAFF. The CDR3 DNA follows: TGTGCCTGGAGTCAGTGGGGGGGCTGGAACACTGAAGCTTTCTTT.

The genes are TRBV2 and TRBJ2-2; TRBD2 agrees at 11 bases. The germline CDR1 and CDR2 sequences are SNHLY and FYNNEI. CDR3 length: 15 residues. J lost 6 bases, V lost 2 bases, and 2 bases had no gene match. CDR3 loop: CASSELAGGPGELFF. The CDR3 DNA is TGTGCCAGCAGTGAACTAGCGGGGGGTCCCGGGGAGCTGTTTTTT.

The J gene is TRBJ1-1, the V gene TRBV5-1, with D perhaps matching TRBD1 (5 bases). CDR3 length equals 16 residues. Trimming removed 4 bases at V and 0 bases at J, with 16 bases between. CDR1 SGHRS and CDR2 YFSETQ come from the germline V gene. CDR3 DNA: TGCGCCAGCAGCCCGGGGACTGTTAAGGTGAACACTGAAGCTTTCTTT. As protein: CASSPGTVKVNTEAFF.

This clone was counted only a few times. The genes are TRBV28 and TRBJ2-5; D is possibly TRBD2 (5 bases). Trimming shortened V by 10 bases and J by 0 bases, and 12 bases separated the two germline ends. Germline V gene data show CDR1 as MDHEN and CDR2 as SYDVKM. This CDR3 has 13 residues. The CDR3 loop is CATTEANQETQYF. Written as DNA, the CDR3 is TGTGCCACCACGGAGGCAAACCAAGAGACCCAGTACTTC.

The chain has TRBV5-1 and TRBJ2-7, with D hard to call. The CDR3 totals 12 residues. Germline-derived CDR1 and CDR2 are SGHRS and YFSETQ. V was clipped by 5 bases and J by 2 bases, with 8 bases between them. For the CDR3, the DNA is TGCGCCAGCAGTCGTTCCGCCTACGAGCAGTACTTC. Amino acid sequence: CASSRSAYEQYF.

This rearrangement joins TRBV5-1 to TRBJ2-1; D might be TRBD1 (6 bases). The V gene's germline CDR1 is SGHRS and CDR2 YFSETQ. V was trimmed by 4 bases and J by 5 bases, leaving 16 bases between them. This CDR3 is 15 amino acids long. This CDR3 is CASSPVQTGNNEQFF. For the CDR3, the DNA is TGCGCCAGCAGCCCGGTCCAGACAGGAAACAATGAGCAGTTCTTC.

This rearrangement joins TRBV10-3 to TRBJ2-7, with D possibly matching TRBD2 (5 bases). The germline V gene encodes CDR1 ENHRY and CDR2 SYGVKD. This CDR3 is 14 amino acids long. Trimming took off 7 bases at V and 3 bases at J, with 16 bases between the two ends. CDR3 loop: CAITPEPAVYEQYF. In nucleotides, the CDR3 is TGTGCCATCACCCCCGAGCCAGCGGTCTACGAGCAGTACTTC.

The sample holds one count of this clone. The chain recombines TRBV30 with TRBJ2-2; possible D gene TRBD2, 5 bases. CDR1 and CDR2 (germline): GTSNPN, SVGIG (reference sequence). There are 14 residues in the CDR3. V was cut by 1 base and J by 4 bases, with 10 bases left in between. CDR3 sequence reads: CAWSAGVGTGELFF. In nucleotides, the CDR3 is TGTGCCTGGAGTGCCGGGGTGGGCACCGGGGAGCTGTTTTTT.

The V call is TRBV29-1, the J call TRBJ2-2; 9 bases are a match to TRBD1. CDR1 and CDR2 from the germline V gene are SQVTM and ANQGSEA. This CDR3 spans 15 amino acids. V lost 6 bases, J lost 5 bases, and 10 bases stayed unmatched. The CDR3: CSVRGGTGSTGELFF. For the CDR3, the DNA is TGCAGCGTCCGGGGCGGGACAGGGTCAACCGGGGAGCTGTTTTTT.

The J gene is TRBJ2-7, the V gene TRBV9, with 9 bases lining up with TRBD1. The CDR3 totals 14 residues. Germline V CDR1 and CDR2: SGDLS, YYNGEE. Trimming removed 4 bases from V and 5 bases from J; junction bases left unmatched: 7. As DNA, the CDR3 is TGTGCCAGCAGCCTAAAGGGACAGGGCAACGAGCAGTACTTC. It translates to CASSLKGQGNEQYF.

The CDR3 loop reads CASSPLAGGYNEQFF. The CDR3 DNA reads as TGTGCCAGCAGCCCTCTCGCCGGAGGCTACAATGAGCAGTTCTTC. The chain links TRBV7-8 to TRBJ2-1, with D perhaps matching TRBD2 (5 bases). Trimming stripped 5 bases from V and 3 bases from J, with 14 bases between. There are 15 residues in the CDR3. Germline CDR1 reads SGHVS; CDR2 reads FQNEAQ.

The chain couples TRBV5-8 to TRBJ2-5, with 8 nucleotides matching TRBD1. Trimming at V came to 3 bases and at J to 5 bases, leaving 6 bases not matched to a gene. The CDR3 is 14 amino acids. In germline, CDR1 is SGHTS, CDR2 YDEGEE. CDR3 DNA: TGTGCCAGCAGCTCCGGACAGGGAGGCGAGACCCAGTACTTC. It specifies CASSSGQGGETQYF.

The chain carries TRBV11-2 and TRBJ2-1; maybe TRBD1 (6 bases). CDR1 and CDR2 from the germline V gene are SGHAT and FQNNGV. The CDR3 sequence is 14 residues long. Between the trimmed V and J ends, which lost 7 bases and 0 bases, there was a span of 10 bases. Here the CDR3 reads CASTDRSSYNEQFF. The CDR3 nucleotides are TGTGCCAGCACCGACAGGAGCTCCTACAATGAGCAGTTCTTC.

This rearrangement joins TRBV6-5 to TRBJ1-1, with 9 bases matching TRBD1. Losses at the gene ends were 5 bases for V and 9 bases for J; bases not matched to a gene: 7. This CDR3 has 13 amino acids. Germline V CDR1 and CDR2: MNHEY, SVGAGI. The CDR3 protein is CASSLPGQGKAFF. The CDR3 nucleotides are TGTGCCAGCAGTCTCCCGGGACAGGGTAAAGCTTTCTTT.

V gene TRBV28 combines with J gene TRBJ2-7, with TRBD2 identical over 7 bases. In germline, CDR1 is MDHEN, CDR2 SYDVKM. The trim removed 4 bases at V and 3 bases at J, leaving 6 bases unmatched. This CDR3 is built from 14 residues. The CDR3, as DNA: TGTGCCAGCAGTTCGATTCTAGCGGTCTACGAGCAGTACTTC. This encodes CASSSILAVYEQYF.

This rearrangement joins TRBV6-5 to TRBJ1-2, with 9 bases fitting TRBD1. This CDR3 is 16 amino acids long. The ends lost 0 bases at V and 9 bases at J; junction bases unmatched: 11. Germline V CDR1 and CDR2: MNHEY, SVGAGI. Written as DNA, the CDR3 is TGTGCCAGCAGTTACTCCGGGGACCGGGACAGGGACCGCTACACCTTC. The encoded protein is CASSYSGDRDRDRYTF.

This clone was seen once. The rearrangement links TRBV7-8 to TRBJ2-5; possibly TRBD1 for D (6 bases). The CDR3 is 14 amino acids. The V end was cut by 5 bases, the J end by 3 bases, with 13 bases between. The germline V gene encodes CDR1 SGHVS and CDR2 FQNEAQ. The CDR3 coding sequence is TGTGCCAGCAGCAACTCCTACAGGGAAGAGACCCAGTACTTC. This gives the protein CASSNSYREETQYF.

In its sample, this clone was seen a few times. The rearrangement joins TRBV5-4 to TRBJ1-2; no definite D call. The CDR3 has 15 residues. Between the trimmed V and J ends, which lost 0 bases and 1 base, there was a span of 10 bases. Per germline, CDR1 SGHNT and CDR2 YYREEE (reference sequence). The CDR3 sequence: CASSLGSEYNYGYTF. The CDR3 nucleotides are TGTGCCAGCAGCTTGGGTTCCGAGTATAACTATGGCTACACCTTC.

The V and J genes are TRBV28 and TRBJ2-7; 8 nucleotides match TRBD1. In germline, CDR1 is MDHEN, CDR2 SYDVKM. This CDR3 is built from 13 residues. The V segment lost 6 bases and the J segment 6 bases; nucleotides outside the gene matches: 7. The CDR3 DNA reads TGTGCCAGCAGCCCAGGACAGGGCATCGAGCAGTACTTC. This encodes CASSPGQGIEQYF. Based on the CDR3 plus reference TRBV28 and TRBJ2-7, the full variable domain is DVKVTQSSRYLVKRTGEKVFLECVQDMDHENMFWYRQDPGLGLRLIYFSYDVKMKEKGDIPEGYSVSREKKERFSLILESASTNQTSMYLCASSPGQGIEQYFGPGTRLTVT.

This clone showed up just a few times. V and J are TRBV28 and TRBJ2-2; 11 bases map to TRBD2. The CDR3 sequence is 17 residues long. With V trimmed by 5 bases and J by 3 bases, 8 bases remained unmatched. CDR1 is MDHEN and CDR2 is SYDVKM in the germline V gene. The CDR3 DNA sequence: TGTGCCAGCAGTGTTAGCGGGAGGGTTTTTGACACCGGGGAGCTGTTTTTT. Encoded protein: CASSVSGRVFDTGELFF.

Here the CDR3 reads CASSLTSGGFNEQYF. In DNA form, the CDR3 reads TGCGCCAGCAGCTTGACTAGCGGGGGGTTTAACGAGCAGTACTTC. The rearrangement links TRBV5-1 to TRBJ2-7; 12 positions match TRBD2. CDR1 and CDR2 (germline): SGHRS, YFSETQ. The CDR3 sequence is 15 residues long. After removal of 1 base from V and 5 bases from J, the junction contained 4 bases not matched to a gene.

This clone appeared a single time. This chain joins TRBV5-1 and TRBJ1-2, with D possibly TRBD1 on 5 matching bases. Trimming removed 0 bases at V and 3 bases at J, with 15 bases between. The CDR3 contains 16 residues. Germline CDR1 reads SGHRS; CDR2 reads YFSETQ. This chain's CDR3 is CASSLGSSGVYYGYTF. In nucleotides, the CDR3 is TGCGCCAGCAGCTTGGGATCCTCGGGGGTCTACTATGGCTACACCTTC.

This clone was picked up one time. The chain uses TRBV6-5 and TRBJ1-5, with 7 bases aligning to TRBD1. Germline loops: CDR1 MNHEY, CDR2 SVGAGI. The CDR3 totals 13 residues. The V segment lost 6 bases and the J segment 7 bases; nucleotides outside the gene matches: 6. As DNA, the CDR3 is TGTGCCAGCAGCCCAGACAGGGACCAGCCCCAGCATTTT. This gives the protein CASSPDRDQPQHF.

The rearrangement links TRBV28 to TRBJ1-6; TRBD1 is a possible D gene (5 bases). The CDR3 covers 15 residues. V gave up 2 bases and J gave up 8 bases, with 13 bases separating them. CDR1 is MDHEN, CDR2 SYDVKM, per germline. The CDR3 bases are TGTGCCAGCAGTTTACCAGGGCAAGAGGATTCACCCCTCCACTTT. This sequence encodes CASSLPGQEDSPLHF.